The 19 T cell receptor beta chains below come from one sample, sequenced in a study of identical twins. TCRdb reanalysed the 5' RACE reads using MiXCR and keeps one entry per CDR3 protein. Of approximately 700,000 distinct CDR3 sequences in the sample, 5.5% to 7.5% were seen once. Sequenced: naive T cells sorted from blood. These TCRs come from a man aged 18-30 years in good health.

This clonotype has ten or more counts. The chain employs TRBV20-1 and TRBJ1-6, with D uncertain. Germline lookup yields CDR1 DFQATT and CDR2 SNEGSKA (reference sequence). The V and J ends lost 2 bases and 0 bases respectively, with 11 bases between them. The CDR3 covers 16 residues. The CDR3 DNA reads as TGCAGTGCTAGACGACGAACTACCTCCTATAATTCACCCCTCCACTTT. It is translated as CSARRRTTSYNSPLHF.

There are many counts of this clonotype. V gene TRBV5-5 combines with J gene TRBJ2-6, with D unclear. V dropped 2 bases and J dropped 2 bases, with 11 bases sitting between them. This CDR3 comprises 16 residues. Looked up from germline, CDR1 is SGHKS and CDR2 is YYEKEE (reference sequence). DNA for the CDR3: TGTGCCAGCAGCTTCTTTTCGGATACTGGGGCCAACGTCCTGACTTTC. Its translation: CASSFFSDTGANVLTF.

This clonotype was counted ten times or more. This rearrangement joins TRBV5-1 to TRBJ2-2; 8 positions agree with TRBD2. The germline V gene has CDR1 SGHRS and CDR2 YFSETQ. Trimming took 4 bases from V and 6 from J; bases not matched to a gene: 11. The CDR3 is made up of 16 amino acids. DNA for the CDR3: TGCGCCAGCAGCCCCCCCCGGCTAGCGGGTGCCGGGGAGCTGTTTTTT. Translating gives CASSPPRLAGAGELFF.

V and J are TRBV12-3 or TRBV12-4 and TRBJ2-1, with D uncertain. V dropped 3 bases and J dropped 7 bases, with 28 bases sitting between them. This CDR3 has 19 amino acids. Here the CDR3 reads CASSFWVDRVAKNRNEQFF. The CDR3 bases are TGTGCCAGCAGTTTTTGGGTGGATCGAGTAGCAAAGAATCGAAATGAGCAGTTCTTC.

This clonotype has more than one count but fewer than ten. This chain connects TRBV7-3 to TRBJ2-1; 16 positions agree with TRBD2. CDR3 length equals 18 residues. CDR1 is SGHTA, CDR2 FQGTGA, per germline. Unmatched junction bases numbered 12, after V lost 4 bases and J lost 9 bases. The CDR3 loop is CASSSLPGLAGGPVEQFF. CDR3 in DNA: TGTGCCAGCAGCTCCCTCCCGGGACTAGCGGGAGGGCCGGTTGAGCAGTTCTTC.

This clonotype was recorded at least ten times. This chain joins TRBV20-1 and TRBJ1-1; TRBD1 agrees at 10 bases. This CDR3 has 14 residues. Per germline, CDR1 DFQATT and CDR2 SNEGSKA (reference sequence). V shed 6 bases, J shed 6 bases, and the junction held 10 bases outside the gene matches. CDR3 region: CSARTGGLGSEAFF. CDR3 in DNA: TGCAGTGCAAGGACAGGGGGTTTGGGCTCTGAAGCTTTCTTT.

The chain links TRBV5-1 to TRBJ2-1, with D possibly TRBD2 on 5 matching bases. CDR1 is SGHRS and CDR2 is YFSETQ in the germline V gene. There are 17 residues in the CDR3. V dropped 0 bases and J dropped 13 bases, with 26 bases sitting between them. The CDR3 reads CASSLGGSSGGSDNQFF. In DNA, the CDR3 is TGCGCCAGCAGCTTGGGCGGGTCCAGTGGCGGAAGCGATAATCAGTTCTTC. The whole variable domain, filled in from reference TRBV5-1 and TRBJ2-1, reads KAGVTQTPRYLIKTRGQQVTLSCSPISGHRSVSWYQQTPGQGLQFLFEYFSETQRNKGNFPGRFSGRQFSNSRSEMNVSTLELGDSALYLCASSLGGSSGGSDNQFFGPGTRLTVL.

V is TRBV11-2 and J is TRBJ2-3, with D possibly being TRBD2 (6 bases). CDR1 SGHAT and CDR2 FQNNGV come from the germline V gene. The V end was cut by 5 bases, the J end by 5 bases, with 17 bases between. This CDR3 region has 15 residues. As DNA, the CDR3 is TGTGCCAGCAGCCCAGGAAGGAGGGCTAGAGATACGCAGTATTTT. It specifies CASSPGRRARDTQYF.

This clonotype was observed a handful of times. This sequence joins TRBV20-1 and TRBJ2-2, with D maybe TRBD2 (5 bases). The CDR3 contains 14 residues. Germline lookup yields CDR1 DFQATT and CDR2 SNEGSKA (reference sequence). V was trimmed by 5 bases and J by 0 bases, leaving 10 bases between them. CDR3 coding DNA: TGCAGTGCTCCAAGGACTCCGAACACCGGGGAGCTGTTTTTT. Protein sequence: CSAPRTPNTGELFF.

Many counts were recorded for this clonotype. The J gene is TRBJ1-5, the V gene TRBV20-1; D gene ambiguous. From germline, CDR1 is DFQATT and CDR2 SNEGSKA (reference sequence). This CDR3 is 13 amino acids long. V was shortened by 3 bases and J by 16 bases, with 22 bases between the two germline ends. This chain's CDR3 is CSAREIGKNSIHF. DNA for the CDR3: TGCAGTGCTAGGGAAATAGGGAAAAACAGTATACATTTT.

CDR3 in DNA: TGTGCCAGTAGTATAAGAATCAGGGCGGGCAATTACTCCTACGAGCAGTACGTC. Translated, it gives CASSIRIRAGNYSYEQYV. This sequence joins TRBV19 and TRBJ2-7; D may correspond to TRBD1 or TRBD2 (5 bases each). Trimming pared 2 bases from V and 0 bases from J, leaving 20 bases between. The CDR3 has 18 residues. The germline gives CDR1 LNHDA, CDR2 SQIVND (reference sequence).

This clonotype was found a few times. V gene TRBV7-9 combines with J gene TRBJ2-1, with 7 bases lining up with TRBD2. CDR1 is SEHNR and CDR2 is FQNEAQ in the germline V gene (reference sequence). The trim removed 4 bases at V and 2 bases at J, leaving 8 bases unmatched. The CDR3 spans 16 residues. CDR3 coding DNA: TGTGCCAGCAGCTCTCCATCTGGGGGGGCCTACAATGAGCAGTTCTTC. This encodes CASSSPSGGAYNEQFF.

Ten or more counts support this clonotype. The chain employs TRBV20-1 and TRBJ2-1; D is perhaps TRBD1 or TRBD2 (5 bases each). Germline CDR1 is DFQATT and CDR2 is SNEGSKA (reference sequence). The CDR3 totals 14 residues. Trimming removed 1 base from V and 5 bases from J, with 12 bases in between. The CDR3 DNA sequence: TGCAGTGCTAGAGTGGGCTTGGGGGACAATGAGCAGTTCTTC. It translates to CSARVGLGDNEQFF.

The gene calls are TRBV20-1 and TRBJ2-6; D gene ambiguous. The germline V gene has CDR1 DFQATT and CDR2 SNEGSKA (reference sequence). The CDR3 is 16 residues long. The V end was cut by 4 bases, the J end by 0 bases, with 13 bases between. CDR3 residues: CSANPLGTSGANVLTF. CDR3 DNA: TGCAGTGCTAACCCCCTAGGAACCTCTGGGGCCAACGTCCTGACTTTC.

Many counts were recorded for this clonotype. The V gene is TRBV25-1, the J gene TRBJ2-5, with D maybe TRBD2 (6 bases). The CDR3 is 15 residues long. Trimming cost V 5 bases and J 5 bases, with 18 bases left between them. Germline loops: CDR1 MGHDK, CDR2 SYGVNS. The CDR3 nucleotides are TGTGCCAGCAGTCCCGGCGTCCTTGGAGGGGAGACCCAGTACTTC. This translates into CASSPGVLGGETQYF. The whole variable domain, remainder taken from reference TRBV25-1 and TRBJ2-5, is EADIYQTPRYLVIGTGKKITLECSQTMGHDKMYWYQQDPGMELHLIHYSYGVNSTEKGDLSSESTVSRIRTEHFPLTLESARPSHTSQYLCASSPGVLGGETQYFGPGTRLLVL.

The chain carries TRBV28 and TRBJ2-2; a possible D gene is TRBD2 (5 bases). The CDR3 runs to 13 residues. Germline loops: CDR1 MDHEN, CDR2 SYDVKM. The V end was cut by 11 bases, the J end by 0 bases, with 10 bases between. The CDR3 spells CAGLNANTGELFF. The CDR3 coding sequence is TGTGCCGGACTCAACGCGAACACCGGGGAGCTGTTTTTT.

This clonotype was detected many times. The chain has TRBV15 and TRBJ2-2; 8 positions agree with TRBD1. CDR1 and CDR2 from the germline V gene are LNHNV and YYDKDF (reference sequence). V was clipped by 5 bases and J by 4 bases; unmatched bases: 6. The CDR3 runs to 15 residues. The CDR3: CATSSRGTGTGELFF. The CDR3 nucleotides are TGTGCCACCAGCTCAAGAGGGACAGGCACCGGGGAGCTGTTTTTT.

This clonotype was counted at least ten times. The chain joins TRBV25-1 to TRBJ2-5; 13 bases are shared with TRBD2. The CDR3 is 16 residues long. Germline CDR1 MGHDK, CDR2 SYGVNS. With V trimmed by 5 bases and J by 4 bases, 7 bases remained unmatched. The CDR3 region has the DNA TGTGCCAGCAGTTCTACTAGCGGGAGGGTTGGAGAGACCCAGTACTTC. Translated: CASSSTSGRVGETQYF.

The genes are TRBV7-9 and TRBJ2-5; D gene ambiguous. Trimming left V 4 bases short and J 10 bases short, with 19 bases between. The germline gives CDR1 SEHNR, CDR2 FQNEAQ (reference sequence). CDR3 length equals 14 residues. The CDR3: CASSSSTDIWGQYF. CDR3 DNA: TGTGCCAGCAGCTCATCGACGGATATTTGGGGCCAGTACTTC.